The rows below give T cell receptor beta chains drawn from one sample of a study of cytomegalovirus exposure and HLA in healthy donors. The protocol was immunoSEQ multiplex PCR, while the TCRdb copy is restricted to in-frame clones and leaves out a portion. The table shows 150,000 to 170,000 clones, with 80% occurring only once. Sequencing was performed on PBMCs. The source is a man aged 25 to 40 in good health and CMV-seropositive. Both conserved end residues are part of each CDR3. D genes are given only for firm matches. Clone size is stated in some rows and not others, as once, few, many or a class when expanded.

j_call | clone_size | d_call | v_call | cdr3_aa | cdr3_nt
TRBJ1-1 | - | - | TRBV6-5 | CASSYRQSGTEAFF | TGTGCCAGCAGTTACCGACAATCCGGCACTGAAGCTTTCTTT
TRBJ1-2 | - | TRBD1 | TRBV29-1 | CSVEAGSQGWYGYTF | TGCAGCGTTGAGGCGGGCTCACAGGGGTGGTACGGCTACACCTTC
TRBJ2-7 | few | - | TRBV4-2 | CASSQAPGTDEQYF | TGTGCCAGCAGCCAAGCCCCGGGAACAGACGAGCAGTACTTC
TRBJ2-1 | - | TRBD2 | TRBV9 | CASSVREGEQFF | TGTGCCAGCAGCGTAAGGGAGGGTGAGCAGTTCTTC
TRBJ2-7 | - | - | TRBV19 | CASSGGLSYEQYF | TGTGCCAGTAGTGGCGGCCTCTCCTACGAGCAGTACTTC
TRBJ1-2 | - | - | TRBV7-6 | CASFRRGGRNGYTF | TGTGCCAGCTTTCGGCGGGGGGGGCGCAATGGCTACACCTTC
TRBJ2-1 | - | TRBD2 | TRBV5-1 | CASSTLAGWDNEQFF | TGCGCCAGCAGCACCCTAGCGGGATGGGACAATGAGCAGTTCTTC
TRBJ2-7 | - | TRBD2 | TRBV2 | CASSEVVAGAAEQYF | TGTGCCAGCAGTGAAGTGGTAGCGGGAGCGGCCGAGCAGTACTTC
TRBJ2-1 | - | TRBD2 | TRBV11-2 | CASSFTIPSGSTGEQFF | TGTGCCAGCAGCTTTACGATCCCTAGCGGGTCTACGGGGGAGCAGTTCTTC
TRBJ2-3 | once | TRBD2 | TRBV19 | CASSKRLADTPDTQYF | TGTGCCAGTAGTAAAAGGCTAGCGGACACTCCAGATACGCAGTATTTT
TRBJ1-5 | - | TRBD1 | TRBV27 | CASSLSGTGGYQPQHF | TGTGCCAGCAGTTTATCCGGGACAGGGGGATATCAGCCCCAGCATTTT
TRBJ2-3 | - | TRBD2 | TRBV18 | CASSTLAGDTDTQYF | TGTGCCAGCTCAACCCTAGCGGGAGACACAGATACGCAGTATTTT
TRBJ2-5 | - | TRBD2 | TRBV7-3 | CASSFGGLGFETQYF | TGTGCCAGCAGCTTTGGAGGACTAGGATTTGAGACCCAGTACTTC
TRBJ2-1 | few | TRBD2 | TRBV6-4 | CASSRLAGVNEQFF | TGTGCCAGCAGTCGACTAGCGGGAGTGAATGAGCAGTTCTTC
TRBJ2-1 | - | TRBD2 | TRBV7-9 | CASSFSGRVSNEQFF | TGTGCCAGCAGCTTTAGCGGGAGGGTCAGCAATGAGCAGTTCTTC
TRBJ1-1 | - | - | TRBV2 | CASSQEQGYGAFF | TGTGCCAGCAGTCAAGAACAGGGCTATGGGGCTTTCTTT
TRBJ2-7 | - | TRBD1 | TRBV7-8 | CASSRTTGASSSYEQYF | TGTGCCAGCAGCCGTACTACAGGGGCCTCTAGCTCCTACGAGCAGTACTTC
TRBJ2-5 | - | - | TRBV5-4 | CASSSPVREIERGETQYF | TGTGCCAGCAGCTCTCCTGTTCGGGAGATAGAGAGGGGAGAGACCCAGTACTTC
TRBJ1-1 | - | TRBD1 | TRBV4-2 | CASSQDPQGGTEAFF | TGTGCCAGCAGCCAAGATCCCCAGGGGGGCACCGAAGCTTTCTTT
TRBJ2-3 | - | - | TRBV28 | CAATGRASTDTQYF | TGTGCCGCGACAGGCAGGGCTAGCACAGATACGCAGTATTTT
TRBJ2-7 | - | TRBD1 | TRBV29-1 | CSVAGQDPLYEQYF | TGCAGCGTTGCTGGACAGGACCCCCTCTACGAGCAGTACTTC
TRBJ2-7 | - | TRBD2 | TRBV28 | CASSRTSETSYEQYF | TGTGCCAGCAGCCGAACTAGCGAGACCTCCTACGAGCAGTACTTC
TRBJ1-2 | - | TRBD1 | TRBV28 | CASVDPGQGAYGYTF | TGTGCCAGCGTCGACCCGGGACAGGGGGCGTACGGCTACACCTTC
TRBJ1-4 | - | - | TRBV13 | CASSSQRGTNEKLFF | TGTGCCAGCAGCTCACAACGAGGGACTAATGAAAAACTGTTTTTT
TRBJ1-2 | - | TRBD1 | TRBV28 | CASRTTGGEGYTF | TGTGCCAGCCGAACCACAGGGGGCGAAGGCTACACCTTC
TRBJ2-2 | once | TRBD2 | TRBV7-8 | CASSLERGRIAGELFF | TGTGCCAGCAGCTTAGAGCGGGGGCGTATTGCCGGGGAGCTGTTTTTT
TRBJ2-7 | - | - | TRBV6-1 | CASSGSPNDSPNYEQYF | TGTGCCAGCAGTGGAAGCCCCAACGACAGCCCAAACTACGAGCAGTACTTC
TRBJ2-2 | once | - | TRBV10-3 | CAISEWETGELFF | TGTGCCATCAGTGAGTGGGAGACCGGGGAGCTGTTTTTT
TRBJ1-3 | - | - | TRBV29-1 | CSVHLTRGSGNTIYF | TGCAGCGTTCACCTGACCCGGGGCTCTGGAAACACCATATATTTT
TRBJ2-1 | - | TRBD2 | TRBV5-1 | CASSLKTSGYNEQFF | TGCGCCAGCAGCTTGAAGACTAGCGGTTACAATGAGCAGTTCTTC
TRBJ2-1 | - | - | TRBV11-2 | CASSPSPGEAYNEQFF | TGTGCCAGCAGTCCCAGTCCGGGAGAGGCCTACAATGAGCAGTTCTTC
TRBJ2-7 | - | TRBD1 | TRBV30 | CAWSPGTGPKQYF | TGTGCCTGGAGTCCCGGGACAGGGCCGAAGCAGTACTTC
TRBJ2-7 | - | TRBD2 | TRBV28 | CASSLNSGEGQSLDF | TGTGCCAGCAGTCTAAATTCGGGGGAGGGCCAATCTCTTGACTTC
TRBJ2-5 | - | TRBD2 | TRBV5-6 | CASSLWTSGGEETQYF | TGTGCCAGCAGCCTCTGGACTAGCGGGGGGGAAGAGACCCAGTACTTC
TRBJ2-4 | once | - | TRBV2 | CASVEGSAKNIQYF | TGTGCCAGCGTTGAGGGCTCGGCCAAAAACATTCAGTACTTC
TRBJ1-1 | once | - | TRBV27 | CASSFGWDTEAFF | TGTGCCAGCAGTTTCGGGTGGGACACTGAAGCTTTCTTT
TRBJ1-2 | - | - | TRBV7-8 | CASSLSDRNYGYTF | TGTGCCAGCAGCTTGTCCGACAGAAACTATGGCTACACCTTC
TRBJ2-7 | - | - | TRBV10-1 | CASSDLPGEGTKQYF | TGCGCCAGCAGTGACCTCCCAGGGGAAGGAACGAAGCAGTACTTC
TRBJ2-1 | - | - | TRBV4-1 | CASSNGQRLYNEQFF | TGCGCCAGCAGCAACGGACAGCGCCTTTACAATGAGCAGTTCTTC
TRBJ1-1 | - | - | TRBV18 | CASSSRAESEAFF | TGTGCCAGCTCAAGCCGAGCGGAGTCTGAAGCTTTCTTT
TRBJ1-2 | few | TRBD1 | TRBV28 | CASQDRVYGYTF | TGTGCCAGTCAGGACAGGGTCTATGGCTACACCTTC
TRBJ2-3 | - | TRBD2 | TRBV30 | CAYASGINTDTQYF | TGTGCCTATGCTAGCGGGATTAACACAGATACGCAGTATTTT